This is a list of T cell receptor beta chains from one sample in a study of Ad26.COV2.S vaccination and SARS-CoV-2 variants. The assay was immunoSEQ multiplex PCR, and TCRdb's table has in-frame clones only and misses some. The data show around 340,000 clones, about 85% seen once. The material was peripheral blood, obtained in a trial of Ad26.COV2.S vaccine versus placebo. The origin of the receptors is a person aged 18-60 years who received the Ad26.COV2.S COVID-19 vaccine or a placebo. Both conserved end residues are part of each CDR3. Fields, in order: J gene, D gene, CDR3 length, V gene, CDR3 protein, CDR3 DNA. The D gene is left open where the match is weak.

TRBJ1-5 | - | 15 | TRBV19 | CASSIVLGGNQPQHF | TGTGCCAGTAGTATAGTTTTGGGGGGCAATCAGCCCCAGCATTTT
TRBJ2-5 | - | 14 | TRBV19 | CASSIWGAGETQYF | TGTGCCAGTAGTATTTGGGGGGCTGGAGAGACCCAGTACTTC
TRBJ2-1 | - | 16 | TRBV11-2 | CASSSLGHPVYNEQFF | TGTGCCAGCAGCTCCCTAGGACACCCGGTCTACAATGAGCAGTTCTTC
TRBJ2-4 | - | 16 | TRBV28 | CASTGTPRRAKNIQYF | TGTGCCAGCACCGGGACCCCCCGAAGGGCCAAAAACATTCAGTACTTC
TRBJ2-3 | - | 16 | TRBV4-1 | CASSPKGTQDFDTQYF | TGCGCCAGCAGCCCGAAGGGAACACAGGATTTCGATACGCAGTATTTT
TRBJ2-2 | TRBD2 | 15 | TRBV2 | CASNRPTSGSRKLFF | TGTGCCAGCAATCGCCCGACTAGCGGGAGTCGCAAGCTGTTTTTT
TRBJ2-7 | TRBD2 | 17 | TRBV27 | CASSSMGFTSGLYEQYF | TGTGCCAGCAGTTCGATGGGTTTTACTAGCGGTCTTTACGAGCAGTACTTC
TRBJ2-7 | TRBD1 | 13 | TRBV30 | CAWSVTGGGEQYF | TGTGCCTGGAGTGTAACAGGGGGCGGCGAGCAGTACTTC
TRBJ1-5 | - | 13 | TRBV5-4 | CASSSYPNQPQHF | TGTGCCAGCAGCTCGTACCCAAACCAGCCCCAGCATTTT
TRBJ1-1 | - | 14 | TRBV18 | CASSLRDMNTEAFF | TGTGCCAGCTCGCTCAGGGACATGAACACTGAAGCTTTCTTT
TRBJ2-2 | TRBD1 | 15 | TRBV3-1/TRBV3-2 | CATEAGQGTGGELFF | TGTGCCACCGAAGCAGGACAGGGGACTGGCGGGGAGCTGTTTTTT
TRBJ2-7 | TRBD1 | 16 | TRBV7-9 | CASSRTSGTAVYEQYF | TGTGCCAGCAGTCGTACATCCGGGACAGCAGTCTACGAGCAGTACTTC
TRBJ2-7 | - | 14 | TRBV7-8 | CASSLRTVRYEQYF | TGTGCCAGCAGCTTACGGACAGTACGATACGAGCAGTACTTC